These 10 T cell receptor beta chains were all obtained from the same sample, sequenced in a study of CD8 T cells in ankylosing spondylitis. Via MiXCR, TCRdb re-called the 5' RACE reads, giving one row per CDR3 protein. The sample consists of 150,000 to 200,000 distinct CDR3 sequences, 25% to 35% of them appearing once. Sequencing was done on a sample of synovial fluid, either unsorted or a sorted T cell fraction (not recorded which). The receptors shown here come from a male donor with ankylosing spondylitis.

V usage is TRBV24-1 and J usage is TRBJ2-2; D is uncertain. The V and J ends lost 7 bases and 1 base respectively, with 9 bases between them. CDR1 is KGHDR and CDR2 is SFDVKD in the germline V gene. CDR3 length equals 14 residues. In DNA, the CDR3 is TGTGCCACCAGGCCGGCAGGGAACACCGGGGAGCTGTTTTTT. This sequence encodes CATRPAGNTGELFF.

The rearrangement links TRBV5-1 to TRBJ2-7; 9 bases agree with TRBD1. Germline CDR1 SGHRS, CDR2 YFSETQ. This CDR3 spans 14 amino acids. V was pared by 4 bases and J by 5 bases, with 7 bases of the junction left unmatched. The CDR3 region has the DNA TGCGCCAGCAGCCGGGGACAGGGTGACAACGAGCAGTACTTC. This codes for CASSRGQGDNEQYF.

This clonotype was recorded many times. This chain connects TRBV20-1 to TRBJ1-2; maybe TRBD1 (5 bases). CDR1 DFQATT and CDR2 SNEGSKA come from the germline V gene (reference sequence). CDR3 length equals 14 residues. Between the trimmed V and J ends, which lost 0 bases and 3 bases, there was a span of 11 bases. CDR3 in DNA: TGCAGTGCTAGAGATGTACAGGCGCACTATGGCTACACCTTC. It specifies CSARDVQAHYGYTF.

This clonotype was counted many times. The J gene is TRBJ1-5, the V gene TRBV20-1, with 11 bases that match TRBD1. Trimming removed 6 bases from V and 6 bases from J; junction bases left unmatched: 7. This CDR3 has 14 amino acids. CDR1 DFQATT and CDR2 SNEGSKA come from the germline V gene (reference sequence). The CDR3 DNA sequence: TGCAGTGCGGCGGGACAGGGGGAAGTTCAGCCCCAGCATTTT. It translates to CSAAGQGEVQPQHF.

This clonotype was seen more than once but under ten times. The chain has TRBV7-9 and TRBJ1-2; D call uncertain. Germline V gives CDR1 SEHNR, CDR2 FQNEAQ (reference sequence). Between the trimmed V and J ends, which lost 0 bases and 6 bases, there was a span of 11 bases. The CDR3 loop spans 14 amino acids. For the CDR3, the DNA is TGTGCCAGCAGCTTAGCTCCGGCGGACCATGGCTACACCTTC. It yields the protein CASSLAPADHGYTF.

This clonotype was found many times. The chain couples TRBV12-3 or TRBV12-4 to TRBJ2-7; no clear D gene. Trimming removed 2 bases at V and 6 bases at J, with 5 bases between. This CDR3 is 11 amino acids long. The chain's CDR3 is CASSLIGEQYF. The CDR3 nucleotides read TGTGCCAGCAGTTTAATAGGCGAGCAGTACTTC.

This clonotype was seen many times. The genes are TRBV5-1 and TRBJ1-2, with TRBD1 as a possible D gene (6 bases). This CDR3 comprises 18 residues. Germline V gives CDR1 SGHRS, CDR2 YFSETQ. V shed 4 bases and J shed 0 bases, with 22 bases lying between them. As DNA, the CDR3 is TGCGCCAGCAGCGCCCCTACCGTGGACAGAGATGCTAACTATGGCTACACCTTC. Protein: CASSAPTVDRDANYGYTF.

The chain combines TRBV6-1 with TRBJ1-5; unclear D gene. The CDR3 covers 15 residues. Trimming shortened V by 2 bases and J by 0 bases, and 8 bases separated the two germline ends. CDR1 and CDR2 from the germline V gene are MNHNS and SASEGT. CDR3 protein: CASSELNFSNQPQHF. The CDR3 DNA follows: TGTGCCAGCAGTGAACTCAACTTTAGCAATCAGCCCCAGCATTTT.

This clonotype was found a few times. The chain combines TRBV20-1 with TRBJ2-1, with TRBD2 matching 12 bases. Trimming took 5 bases from V and 5 from J; bases not matched to a gene: 4. The CDR3 runs 14 residues. Germline loops: CDR1 DFQATT, CDR2 SNEGSKA (reference sequence). In nucleotides, the CDR3 is TGCAGTGCTGGCCCTAGCGGGGGGGACAATGAGCAGTTCTTC. Protein product: CSAGPSGGDNEQFF.

In this sample, this clonotype turned up many times. The V gene is TRBV2, the J gene TRBJ2-5; 9 positions agree with TRBD2. CDR3 length: 13 amino acids. Trimming cost V 4 bases and J 5 bases; bases outside gene matches: 2. Germline CDR1 SNHLY, CDR2 FYNNEI. CDR3 region: CASSAGLAETQYF. As DNA, the CDR3 is TGTGCCAGCAGTGCCGGACTAGCGGAGACCCAGTACTTC.